These 29 T cell receptor beta chains share one sample of origin, sequenced in a study of CD8 T cells in ankylosing spondylitis. TCRdb reanalysed the 5' RACE reads using MiXCR and keeps one entry per CDR3 protein. The sample has around 230,000 distinct CDR3 sequences, around 7.8% seen once. Specimen: blood, either unsorted or a sorted T cell fraction (not recorded which). These receptors were collected from a male donor with ankylosing spondylitis or in good health (not recorded which).

In its sample, this clonotype was seen many times. J is TRBJ2-7 and V is TRBV29-1; 7 positions agree with TRBD1. Germline assignment: CDR1 SQVTM and CDR2 ANQGSEA. The ends lost 2 bases at V and 5 bases at J; junction bases unmatched: 6. CDR3 length equals 13 residues. CDR3 in amino acids: CSVESTTGNEQYF. The CDR3 coding sequence is TGCAGCGTTGAATCGACGACAGGGAACGAGCAGTACTTC.

This clonotype was found many times. This chain uses TRBV7-6 with TRBJ1-4; D is ambiguous. Trimming left V 5 bases short and J 0 bases short, with 4 bases between. The germline CDR1 and CDR2 sequences are SGHVS and FNYEAQ. The CDR3 is made up of 13 amino acids. The CDR3 sequence: CASSRTTNEKLFF. Written as DNA, the CDR3 is TGTGCCAGCAGCCGGACAACTAATGAAAAACTGTTTTTT.

V usage is TRBV29-1 and J usage is TRBJ1-3; D ambiguous. The V and J ends lost 4 bases and 4 bases respectively, with 8 bases between them. The CDR3 consists of 12 residues. Per the germline V gene, CDR1 is SQVTM and CDR2 is ANQGSEA. CDR3 sequence: CSVGGQGNTIYF. The CDR3 DNA is TGCAGCGTTGGCGGCCAGGGAAACACCATATATTTT.

This chain uses TRBV5-1 with TRBJ2-7; D is undetermined. This CDR3 spans 14 amino acids. V lost 0 bases, J lost 5 bases, and 12 bases lay in between. The germline V gene encodes CDR1 SGHRS and CDR2 YFSETQ. For the CDR3, the DNA is TGCGCCAGCAGCTTGGTAGGACCCCTCCACGAGCAGTACTTC. It codes for CASSLVGPLHEQYF.

This clonotype was seen many times. This chain joins TRBV20-1 and TRBJ2-7; D uncertain. The germline V gene encodes CDR1 DFQATT and CDR2 SNEGSKA (reference sequence). Trimming pared 1 base from V and 2 bases from J, leaving 6 bases between. The CDR3 spans 12 residues. The CDR3 reads CSARVRTYEQYF. The CDR3 DNA reads TGCAGTGCTAGAGTGCGAACCTACGAGCAGTACTTC.

This clonotype has only a few counts. This chain links TRBV20-1 with TRBJ2-1, with D perhaps TRBD1 (6 bases). Trimming stripped 0 bases from V and 0 bases from J, with 18 bases between. CDR1 and CDR2 from the germline V gene are DFQATT and SNEGSKA (reference sequence). This CDR3 comprises 18 residues. CDR3 DNA sequence: TGCAGTGCTAGAGATTGTACAGGGAACACTAGCTCCTACAATGAGCAGTTCTTC. This sequence encodes CSARDCTGNTSSYNEQFF.

This clonotype showed up many times. The gene calls are TRBV6-1 and TRBJ2-5; a weak D match, TRBD1 (6 bases). The V and J ends lost 6 bases and 2 bases respectively, with 22 bases between them. The CDR3 is 17 amino acids. The germline gives CDR1 MNHNS, CDR2 SASEGT. The DNA of the CDR3 is TGTGCCAGCAGACACACAGGGATGGGGATGGAACAAGAGACCCAGTACTTC. Residues: CASRHTGMGMEQETQYF.

This clonotype was seen many times. V and J are TRBV12-3 or TRBV12-4 and TRBJ2-3; no clear D. This CDR3 is built from 12 residues. V was cut by 6 bases and J by 2 bases, with 6 bases left in between. CDR3 protein: CASSRSTDTQYF. In DNA form, the CDR3 reads TGTGCCAGCAGCCGTTCCACAGATACGCAGTATTTT.

There are many counts of this clonotype. The rearrangement uses TRBV28 and TRBJ2-6; D not resolved. The CDR3 totals 18 residues. From germline, CDR1 is MDHEN and CDR2 SYDVKM. Trimming took off 1 base at V and 0 bases at J, with 13 bases between the two ends. This CDR3 is CASSLYRAPASGANVLTF. For the CDR3, the DNA is TGTGCCAGCAGTTTATACCGGGCCCCAGCCTCTGGGGCCAACGTCCTGACTTTC.

This clonotype was seen ten or more times. The chain combines TRBV7-9 with TRBJ1-4; TRBD1 might be the D (5 bases). Germline V gene sequence: CDR1 SEHNR, CDR2 FQNEAQ (reference sequence). CDR3 length: 15 residues. Trimming stripped 1 base from V and 8 bases from J, with 14 bases between. As DNA, the CDR3 is TGTGCCAGCAGCTTAGGGGGGGAAACAGACGAAAAACTGTTTTTT. This translates into CASSLGGETDEKLFF.

This clonotype appeared many times. The gene calls are TRBV20-1 and TRBJ2-1, with D possibly TRBD1 on 6 matching bases. Germline CDR1 is DFQATT and CDR2 is SNEGSKA (reference sequence). The CDR3 spans 15 residues. V lost 5 bases to trimming and J lost 7 bases, with 21 bases between them. This CDR3 reads CSASGTQTGTNEQFF. CDR3 nucleotide sequence: TGCAGTGCTTCCGGGACCCAAACAGGGACGAATGAGCAGTTCTTC.

This clonotype appeared many times. The genes are TRBV10-3 and TRBJ2-5, with D maybe TRBD1 (6 bases). This CDR3 region has 16 residues. CDR1 is ENHRY and CDR2 is SYGVKD in the germline V gene. Trimming removed 1 base from V and 0 bases from J, with 12 bases in between. Written as DNA, the CDR3 is TGTGCCATCAGTGAGTTAGGGGGAACGTACCAAGAGACCCAGTACTTC. Encoded protein: CAISELGGTYQETQYF.

In this sample, this clonotype turned up many times. J is TRBJ2-2 and V is TRBV11-1; 9 bases align to TRBD2. The CDR3 is 20 residues long. The V and J ends lost 2 bases and 0 bases, in that order; junction bases with no gene match: 13. Germline V gene sequence: CDR1 SGHAT, CDR2 FQDESV (reference sequence). CDR3 DNA: TGTGCCAGCAGCTTACCTCCTACGGAGCGGGAGGACGCGAACACCGGGGAGCTGTTTTTT. It codes for CASSLPPTEREDANTGELFF.

This clonotype was counted many times. V is TRBV20-1 and J is TRBJ2-7, with D uncertain. Trimming took off 5 bases at V and 6 bases at J, with 11 bases between the two ends. Germline lookup yields CDR1 DFQATT and CDR2 SNEGSKA (reference sequence). CDR3 size: 11 residues. The CDR3 is CSAAVLSEQYF. The CDR3 nucleotides are TGCAGTGCTGCGGTCCTGAGCGAGCAGTACTTC.

This clonotype was picked up many times. In DNA, the CDR3 is TGCAGTGCTCTGCGAACTAGCGGGGCTATCTACAATGAGCAGTTCTTC. This sequence encodes CSALRTSGAIYNEQFF. The rearrangement joins TRBV20-1 to TRBJ2-1, with 10 bases lining up with TRBD2. The CDR3 contains 16 residues. Germline V lookup: CDR1 DFQATT, CDR2 SNEGSKA (reference sequence). Germline trimming cut 5 bases from V and 3 bases from J; bases unmatched to any gene: 10.

This clonotype was seen repeatedly, ten times or more. The chain has TRBV11-2 and TRBJ2-1, with 7 bases lining up with TRBD2. With 5 bases clipped from V and 8 bases from J, the junction kept 12 bases outside the gene matches. The CDR3 contains 15 residues. Germline V gene sequence: CDR1 SGHAT, CDR2 FQNNGV. The DNA of the CDR3 is TGTGCCAGCAGCCCGACGCGACTAGCCAACGATGAGCAGTTCTTC. Amino acid sequence: CASSPTRLANDEQFF.

The chain couples TRBV20-1 to TRBJ2-6; weak D call: TRBD1 (5 bases). CDR1 and CDR2 (germline): DFQATT, SNEGSKA (reference sequence). There are 14 residues in the CDR3. Between the trimmed V and J ends, which lost 3 bases and 4 bases, there was a span of 10 bases. The CDR3 reads CSASTPGGANVLTF. The CDR3 DNA follows: TGCAGTGCTAGTACCCCAGGGGGGGCCAACGTCCTGACTTTC.

This clonotype was seen at least ten times. V usage is TRBV27 and J usage is TRBJ2-2; the D gene is possibly TRBD1 (5 bases). The germline V and J ends were trimmed by 0 bases and 4 bases, with 15 bases remaining between them. The CDR3 is made up of 17 amino acids. CDR1 and CDR2 from the germline V gene are MNHEY and SMNVEV (reference sequence). In DNA, the CDR3 is TGTGCCAGCAGTTTATCGAAAGGGGCGGTTCGCACCGGGGAGCTGTTTTTT. It specifies CASSLSKGAVRTGELFF.

This clonotype was seen only a few times. This chain joins TRBV7-2 and TRBJ1-1; weak D call: TRBD1 (5 bases). Trimming removed 3 bases at V and 3 bases at J, with 14 bases between. The CDR3 runs 15 residues. Germline lookup yields CDR1 SGHTA and CDR2 FQGNSA. This CDR3 reads CASSFANTGDTEAFF. DNA of the CDR3: TGTGCCAGCAGCTTCGCTAACACGGGGGACACTGAAGCTTTCTTT.

With regard to this clonotype: A much larger clonotype is one base distant, so this may be a read error. V gene TRBV3-1 combines with J gene TRBJ1-6; D remains ambiguous. CDR3 length: 15 amino acids. CDR1 and CDR2 (germline): LGHDT, YNNKEL (reference sequence). Here the CDR3 DNA reads TGTGCCAGCACCCAAGATCTCTCCACTTATTCACCCCTCCACTTT. This gives the protein CASTQDLSTYSPLHF.

This clonotype has a count of ten or more. The CDR3 DNA follows: TGCAGTGCTAGGGGGGCCTGGGAGCAGTTCTTC. Translation: CSARGAWEQFF. This rearrangement joins TRBV20-1 to TRBJ2-1; weak D call: TRBD1 (6 bases). Germline CDR1 reads DFQATT; CDR2 reads SNEGSKA (reference sequence). V lost 3 bases to trimming and J lost 10 bases, with 10 bases between them. CDR3 length: 11 amino acids.

This clonotype was found many times. This chain links TRBV12-3 or TRBV12-4 with TRBJ2-1, with 7 bases identical to TRBD2. The CDR3 consists of 16 residues. Trimming cost V 6 bases and J 0 bases; bases outside gene matches: 8. CDR3 protein: CASSPSGASSYNEQFF. The CDR3 DNA is TGTGCCAGCAGCCCTAGCGGAGCGAGCTCCTACAATGAGCAGTTCTTC.

This clonotype was observed many times. The chain has TRBV13 and TRBJ1-1; D remains ambiguous. The germline gives CDR1 PRHDT, CDR2 FYEKMQ (reference sequence). CDR3 length: 15 amino acids. The ends were cut back, 5 bases at V and 3 bases at J, with 16 bases in the middle. The CDR3 here is CASSPPGVTYTEAFF. DNA for the CDR3: TGTGCCAGCAGCCCCCCTGGCGTAACGTACACTGAAGCTTTCTTT.

This clonotype was found many times. The J gene is TRBJ2-7, the V gene TRBV11-3; D might be TRBD1 or TRBD2, each matching 6 bases. This CDR3 is built from 16 residues. V was trimmed by 5 bases and J by 2 bases, leaving 19 bases between them. Germline CDR1 SGHNT, CDR2 YENEEA. CDR3 DNA: TGTGCCAGCAGCCATCCCGGGGGACACACCCCCTACGAGCAGTACTTC. It translates to CASSHPGGHTPYEQYF.

In its sample, this clonotype was seen many times. The chain joins TRBV4-2 to TRBJ1-1; D gene unclear. Trimming took 1 base from V and 1 from J, leaving 10 bases between them. The V gene's germline CDR1 is LGHNA and CDR2 YNFKEQ. CDR3 length: 15 residues. For the CDR3, the DNA is TGTGCCAGCAGCCAAGGCGGCGCTTCGAACACTGAAGCTTTCTTT. This codes for CASSQGGASNTEAFF.

At least ten counts were recorded for this clonotype. The rearrangement joins TRBV7-2 to TRBJ2-1; tentatively, D is TRBD2 (5 bases). The CDR3 length is 14 residues. V was clipped by 3 bases and J by 16 bases, with 22 bases between them. Germline V gives CDR1 SGHTA, CDR2 FQGNSA. The CDR3 bases are TGTGCCAGCAGCTTGCAAAAGGAAGCGGACGAGCGATTCTTC. Translation gives CASSLQKEADERFF.

In this sample, this clonotype turned up many times. The J gene is TRBJ2-3, the V gene TRBV5-1, with 16 bases that match TRBD2. The junction had 8 bases not matched to a gene; V was cut back by 6 bases and J by 10 bases. This CDR3 has 15 residues. Per the germline V gene, CDR1 is SGHRS and CDR2 is YFSETQ. The CDR3 loop reads CASTTGTSGGAPQYF. In DNA, the CDR3 is TGCGCCAGCACTACCGGGACTAGCGGGGGGGCGCCGCAGTATTTT.

This clonotype was recorded at least ten times. The CDR3 sequence: CASRRQGWGVYEQYF. The CDR3 nucleotides are TGTGCCAGCAGGAGACAGGGCTGGGGCGTCTACGAGCAGTACTTC. The genes are TRBV27 and TRBJ2-7; 7 nucleotides agree with TRBD1. The V segment lost 6 bases and the J segment 3 bases; nucleotides outside the gene matches: 11. The CDR3 is made up of 15 amino acids. The V gene's germline CDR1 is MNHEY and CDR2 SMNVEV (reference sequence).

This clonotype has at least ten counts. V usage is TRBV5-1 and J usage is TRBJ2-2; tentatively, D is TRBD1 (6 bases). The CDR3 is 14 residues long. V was cut by 4 bases and J by 7 bases, with 14 bases left in between. Germline values: CDR1 SGHRS, CDR2 YFSETQ. For the CDR3, the DNA is TGCGCCAGCAGCCTGGACAGCGGCTTCGGGGAGCTGTTTTTT. Amino acids: CASSLDSGFGELFF.